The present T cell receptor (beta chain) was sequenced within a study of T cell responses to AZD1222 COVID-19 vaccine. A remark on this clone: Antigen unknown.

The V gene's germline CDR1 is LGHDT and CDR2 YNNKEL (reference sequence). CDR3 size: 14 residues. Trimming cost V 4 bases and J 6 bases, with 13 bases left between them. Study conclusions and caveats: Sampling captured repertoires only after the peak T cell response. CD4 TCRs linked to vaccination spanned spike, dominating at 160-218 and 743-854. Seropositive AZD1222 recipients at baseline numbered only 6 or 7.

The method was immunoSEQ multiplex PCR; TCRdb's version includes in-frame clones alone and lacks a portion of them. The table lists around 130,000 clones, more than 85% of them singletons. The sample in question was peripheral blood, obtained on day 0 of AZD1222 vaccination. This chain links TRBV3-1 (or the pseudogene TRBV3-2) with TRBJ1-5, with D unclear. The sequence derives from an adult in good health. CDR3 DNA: TGTGCCAGCAGCCTCAGTTCCCTTGGTCAGCCCCAGCATTTT. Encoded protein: CASSLSSLGQPQHF.